This TCR beta chain came from a study of OX40 agonist ivuxolimab in advanced cancers. Regarding the study in general: Ivuxolimab, which targeted the costimulatory receptor OX40 (CD134), was an agonistic, fully human IgG2 monoclonal antibody. Of the roughly 52 dose-escalation patients, hepatocellular carcinoma was present in around 20, melanoma in some 15, renal cell carcinoma in 9 and head and neck cancer in 9. The purpose of peripheral TCRbeta sequencing was to test whether ivuxolimab changed TCR sequence diversity and led to clonal T-cell expansion. Prior anti-PD-1, anti-PD-L1 or anti-CTLA-4 therapy was permitted, and checkpoint inhibitors had been received by around 39% of dose-escalation patients. In the dose-escalation cohort, more than 80% of patients were male, and the mean age was around 65 years with a range of about 20 to 80. Three dose-escalation patients achieved partial responses, one with hepatocellular carcinoma and two with cutaneous melanoma. Intravenous ivuxolimab was administered to patients every 2 weeks at six dose levels: 0.01, 0.1, 0.3, 1.5, 3 and 10 mg/kg. The monotherapy dose-escalation portion (N = 52 patients) of the phase I ivuxolimab trial is reported in the paper. The investigation overall reported the following: The antigen specificity of the peripheral T cells that underwent clonal expansion was not determined. Low levels of normalized T-cell clonal expansion were also seen in some nonresponding patients. In the 0.1-3.0 mg/kg groups, partial responders had among the lowest normalized peripheral clonal expansion, particularly in CD8+ T cells. At doses of 0.1 to 3.0 mg/kg, clonal expansion of both CD4+ and CD8+ blood T cells was observed from baseline to week 6. After ivuxolimab, more expanded clones were found on average in CD8+ T cells than in CD4+ T cells.

On this clone itself: Its antigen specificity is not known. Base quality data are lacking; no much larger clone is found one base away.

The trial excluded patients who had a history of autoimmune disease or were on systemic immunosuppression. Peripheral blood for TCR sequencing was collected from all dose cohorts at baseline, on cycle 4 day 1, and on cycle 7 day 1. The samples were taken from a phase I, first-in-human, multicenter, open-label dose-escalation trial of ivuxolimab. Adults with locally advanced or metastatic head and neck squamous cell, hepatocellular, melanoma or renal cell carcinoma were enrolled in the trial. Before TCR sequencing, CD4+ T cells and CD8+ T cells were sorted from peripheral blood as separate populations. Genomic DNA was extracted from sorted cells for sequencing of the TCRbeta CDR3 region. The immunoSEQ Assay was used for sequencing of TCRbeta CDR3 regions. TCRdb took this table from immuneACCESS and kept in-frame rearrangements with V and J called. Such tables lack part of the clones; where checked against another copy, unresolved V genes explain under half of the gap, and the rest is unexplained. The sample table lists around 67,000 clones, 87% of them with a count of one. The top ten hold 1.3% of the sample.

The CDR3, from cysteine to phenylalanine, totals 15 residues. Only the CDR3 DNA is retained, 45 bases long and in frame from the first base. As encoded in the germline V gene, CDR1 is MNHEY while CDR2 is SVGAGI. Between the V and J ends, shortened by 0 bases and 1 base respectively, the junction contains 9 bases. The sequence was collected from an adult with an advanced solid tumor such as melanoma, head and neck, liver or kidney cancer. This material consisted of CD4+ or CD8+ T cells sorted from blood, taken in a trial of the OX40 agonist ivuxolimab. This chain is built from TRBV6-5 and TRBJ1-2, with no D gene named confidently. The CDR3 corresponds to CASSYSNLGNYGYTF. The nucleotide sequence reads as follows: TGTGCCAGCAGTTACTCGAACTTGGGTAACTATGGCTACACCTTC.